This T cell receptor beta chain was documented in a study of blood T cells in healthy people across ages. Germline CDR1 and CDR2: SGHDT and YYEEEE. Trimming removed 2 bases at V and 5 bases at J, with 5 bases between. The CDR3 has 11 amino acids. This clonotype occurred many times. The antigen remains undetermined. Regarding the study as a whole: A roughly linear fall in TCR beta diversity per million T cells was seen with increasing age.

Together with a sample-barcoded 5' primer, a J-beta primer mix was included in a second PCR lasting roughly 6 to 12 cycles. A single record per CDR3 protein comes from TCRdb applying MiXCR to the 5' RACE reads. The sample includes 500,000 to 700,000 distinct CDR3 sequences, less than 35% of them seen just once. The V and J genes are TRBV5-6 and TRBJ2-7; no clear D. Sequencing was carried out using blood. This clonotype originated in an elderly woman in good health. The CDR3 here is CASSLIHEQYF. The CDR3, as DNA: TGTGCCAGCAGCTTAATCCACGAGCAGTACTTC.